Described below is a single T cell receptor beta chain sequence and its context. Its target antigen remains unknown. Base quality data are lacking; no much larger clone is found one base away. The receptor library was made with 5' RACE. Sequencing was carried out with an Illumina MiSeq. TCRdb ran its own pipeline on the public reads, namely fastp trimming at Q25 and MiXCR clone calling, and kept in-frame beta chains. CDR3 protein sequences are deduplicated, and each keeps its most common genes and DNA. In all, the sample holds about 82,000 distinct CDR3 sequences, and roughly 5.1% of those were seen once. The ten largest account for approximately 8% of the sample. This record belongs to a study of T cells of healthy individuals (dated by TCRdb to 2016 to 2019). The cysteine opens and the phenylalanine closes a CDR3 of 14 amino acids. This entry keeps only the CDR3 DNA: 42 bases, framed from base 1. V lost 3 bases and J lost 7 bases; the stretch between them is 13 bases long. The germline V gene yields SGHDT for CDR1 and YYEEEE for CDR2.

This TCR came from a female donor in good health. The receptor chain draws on TRBV5-6 and TRBJ2-2; the D gene is perhaps TRBD1 or TRBD2, as each covers 5 bases. The CDR3 amino acid sequence is: CASSWDRAVGELFF. The nucleotide sequence reads TGTGCCAGCAGCTGGGACCGGGCGGTCGGGGAGCTGTTTTTT.